This TCR beta chain is from a study of T cell repertoires in cytomegalovirus infection. Study-wide context: Both a matching HLA type and CMV infection were indicated by public TCR beta signatures.

This clonotype has only a few counts. The antigen is unknown. General study points: Identification of carriers of CMV plus the relevant HLA was performed using cumulative public TCR beta family frequency. There were HLA-C-restricted CMV-specific TCR beta clonotypes dominating the ex vivo response.

MiXCR, applied by TCRdb to the reads, yields one record per CDR3 protein. The sample lists around 130,000 distinct CDR3 sequences; more than 20% were seen once. V was pared by 2 bases and J by 4 bases, with 4 bases of the junction left unmatched. The CDR3 has 14 residues. Germline V gene lookup returns CDR1 LNHNV and CDR2 YYDKDF (reference sequence). The source material was PBMCs, sequenced either directly or after in vitro stimulation (not recorded which). This TCR was sampled from a human donor in good health (CMV status not recorded). Some clones in this sample may be carry-over from other donors' samples. This chain uses TRBV15 with TRBJ1-1; the match to TRBD1 covers 7 bases. CDR3 loop: CATSRQTGPTEAFF. CDR3 coding DNA: TGTGCCACCAGCAGACAGACAGGGCCCACTGAAGCTTTCTTT.